This section outlines one T cell receptor (beta chain) sequence together with its context. Its recognized antigen is unknown. No much larger clone is present one base from it, and per-base qualities are unavailable. The method behind the library was the immunoSEQ multiplex PCR assay. TCRdb retrieved this table from immuneACCESS and kept in-frame rearrangements only. Not all clones are present; in checked studies, unresolved V genes account for under half, and no reason is known for the remainder. The table for this sample lists 120,000 or so clones; 80% to 95% of them were counted only once. The ten largest make up roughly 7.8% of the sample. This sample is drawn from a study of control samples from healthy donors and cancer patients (dated by TCRdb to the early 2020s). The sequence was collected from a young man in good health. Sequenced: blood.

The CDR3 loop reads CASSSGPLNTEAFF. The DNA sequence follows: TGTGCCAGCAGCTCCGGGCCCTTGAACACTGAAGCTTTCTTT. The receptor chain draws on TRBV27 and TRBJ1-1; too little of a D gene remains to name it. From the cysteine up to the phenylalanine, the CDR3 has a length of 14 residues. This entry keeps only the CDR3 DNA: 42 bases, framed from base 1. The V and J ends are trimmed by 6 bases and 0 bases, leaving 11 bases between them. Sequences MNHEY (CDR1) and SMNVEV (CDR2) are obtained from the germline V gene (reference sequence).